The table lists the clone carrying this T cell receptor beta chain with many counts. Germline loops: CDR1 MGHRA, CDR2 YSYEKL. This CDR3 contains 19 residues. Trimming removed 0 bases from V and 6 bases from J, with 23 bases in between. Sample time point: before trial treatment. This specimen belongs to a study of low-dose radiotherapy and immunotherapy resistance in tumors. TRAV- and TRBV-specific primers, spanning alpha and beta chains, primed first-strand cDNA. TCRs were amplified for approximately 21 PCR cycles with a constant-region primer and V-primer adapter. TCRdb redid the calling of the reads with MiXCR, one entry per CDR3 protein. The table lists fewer than 90,000 distinct CDR3 sequences, 30% to 40% of them singletons.

The receptor was isolated from a female donor with ovarian cancer. The chain carries TRBV4-1 and TRBJ2-2; D perhaps matches TRBD2 (6 bases). Here the sequenced sample was PBMCs, taken before treatment. CDR3 protein: CASSQDPSLVGRKPGELFF. In DNA, the CDR3 is TGCGCCAGCAGCCAAGACCCCTCTTTGGTCGGGAGAAAGCCCGGGGAGCTGTTTTTT.